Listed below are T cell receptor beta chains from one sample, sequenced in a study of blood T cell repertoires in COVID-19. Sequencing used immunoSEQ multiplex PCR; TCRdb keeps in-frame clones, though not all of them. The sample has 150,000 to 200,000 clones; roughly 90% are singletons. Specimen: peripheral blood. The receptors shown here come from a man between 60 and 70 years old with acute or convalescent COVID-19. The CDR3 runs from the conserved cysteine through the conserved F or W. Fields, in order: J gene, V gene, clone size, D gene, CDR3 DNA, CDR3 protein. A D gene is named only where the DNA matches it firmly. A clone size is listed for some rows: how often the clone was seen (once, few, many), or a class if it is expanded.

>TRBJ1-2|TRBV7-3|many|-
TGTGCCAGCAGCTTACAGGGGAAAGATGGCTACACCTTC
CASSLQGKDGYTF
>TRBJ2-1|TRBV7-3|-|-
TGTGCCAGCAGCTACTTAGGGGGGGAAGGTTCCTACAATGAGCAGTTCTTC
CASSYLGGEGSYNEQFF
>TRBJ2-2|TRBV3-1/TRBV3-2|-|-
TGTGCCAGCAGCCGTCAAACCGGGGAGCTGTTTTTT
CASSRQTGELFF
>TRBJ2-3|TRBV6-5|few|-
TGTGCCAGCAATGGGGGCGATGGCACAGATACGCAGTATTTT
CASNGGDGTDTQYF
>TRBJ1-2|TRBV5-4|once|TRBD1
TGTGCCAGCAGCGGAGCCGGGACAGGGGGCGATGGCTACACCTTC
CASSGAGTGGDGYTF
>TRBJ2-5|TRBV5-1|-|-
TGCGCCAGCAGTGGAGGTGAGACCCAGTACTTC
CASSGGETQYF
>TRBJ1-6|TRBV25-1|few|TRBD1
TGTGCCAGCAGCACGACAGGGGGCGCATATTCACCCCTCCACTTT
CASSTTGGAYSPLHF
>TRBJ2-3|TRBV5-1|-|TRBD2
TGCGCCAGCAGCACCCGCTATGGACTAGCGGAGAGCACAGATACGCAGTATTTT
CASSTRYGLAESTDTQYF
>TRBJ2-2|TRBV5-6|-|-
TGTGCCAGCAGCTTGAGTGCGCCGGACACCGGGGAGCTGTTTTTT
CASSLSAPDTGELFF
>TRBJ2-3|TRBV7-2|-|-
TGTGCCAGCAGCTCCCTACCTAGCACAGATACGCAGTATTTT
CASSSLPSTDTQYF
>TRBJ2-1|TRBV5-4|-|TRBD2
TGTGCCAGCAGCCACTCGACTAGCGGGAGCTACAATGAGCAGTTCTTC
CASSHSTSGSYNEQFF
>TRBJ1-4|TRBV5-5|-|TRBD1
TGTGCCAGCAGCTCGACAGGGGGCGCGGGTAATGAAAAACTGTTTTTT
CASSSTGGAGNEKLFF
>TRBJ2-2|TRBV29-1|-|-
TGCAGCGTTGAAGGAGGGTCCGGGGAGCTGTTTTTT
CSVEGGSGELFF
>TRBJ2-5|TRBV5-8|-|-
TGTGCCAGCAGCTTATACATGGCGGGGGCCCTCATGGAGACCCAGTACTTC
CASSLYMAGALMETQYF
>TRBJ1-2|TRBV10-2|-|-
TGCGCCAGCAGTGTTAGTGGGGCGGAGGGCTACACCTTC
CASSVSGAEGYTF
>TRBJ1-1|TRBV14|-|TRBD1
TGTGCCAGCAGCCCCCGGACAGGGGGGTGGACTGAAGCTTTCTTT
CASSPRTGGWTEAFF
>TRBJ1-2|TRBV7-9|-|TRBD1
TGTGCCAGCAGCTTAGCAGCCCCGGGACAGGGCCCAGGCACCTTC
CASSLAAPGQGPGTF
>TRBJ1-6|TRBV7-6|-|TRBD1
TGTGCCAGCAGCTTACTCTCCGGGACAGGGTCGTCAAGCTCCTATAATTCACCCCTCCACTTT
CASSLLSGTGSSSSYNSPLHF
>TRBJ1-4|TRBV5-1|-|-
TGCGCCAGCAGCTTCGAACAGGGCGGACGGGAAAAACTGTTTTTT
CASSFEQGGREKLFF
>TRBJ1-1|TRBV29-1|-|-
TGCAGCGTCCCTGCGGGGGGTACGGAAGCTTTCTTT
CSVPAGGTEAFF
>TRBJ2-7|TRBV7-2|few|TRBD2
TGTGCCAGCAGCTTAGGGGGCTCGGCTAGCGGGAGAAACGAGCAGTACTTC
CASSLGGSASGRNEQYF
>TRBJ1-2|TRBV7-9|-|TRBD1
TGTGCCAGCACCCACGTCCAGGGGGCACTCAACTATGGCTACACCTTC
CASTHVQGALNYGYTF
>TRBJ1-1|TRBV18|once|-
TGTGCCAGCTCACCGCAGGGTTTGGGAACTGAAGCTTTCTTT
CASSPQGLGTEAFF
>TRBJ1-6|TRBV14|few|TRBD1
TGTGCCAGCAGCGAGAGTACAGGGGGTTCACCCCTCCACTTT
CASSESTGGSPLHF
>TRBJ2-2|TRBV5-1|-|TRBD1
TGCGCCAGCAGCTTGGTACAGGGGGACACCGGGGAGCTGTTTTTT
CASSLVQGDTGELFF
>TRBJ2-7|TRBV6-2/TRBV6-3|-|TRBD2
TGTGCCAGCAGTTACAACCTAGCGGGGTACGAGCAGTACTTC
CASSYNLAGYEQYF
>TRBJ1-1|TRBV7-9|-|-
TGTGCCAGCAGCTTAAGTACCCAGGGCCATACTGAAGCTTTCTTT
CASSLSTQGHTEAFF
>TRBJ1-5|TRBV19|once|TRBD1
TGTGCCTCTAAGGGGACAGGAACTAACAATCAGCCCCAGCATTTT
CASKGTGTNNQPQHF
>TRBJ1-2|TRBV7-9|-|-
TGTGCCAGCAGCTTTCCCGGGAACTATGGCTACACCTTC
CASSFPGNYGYTF
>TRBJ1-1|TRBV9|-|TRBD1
TGTGCCAGCAGTGGGACAGGGACGAACACTGAAGCTTTCTTT
CASSGTGTNTEAFF
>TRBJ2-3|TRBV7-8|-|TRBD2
TGTGCCAGCAGCTTGGGACTAGCAGCAGATACGCAGTATTTT
CASSLGLAADTQYF
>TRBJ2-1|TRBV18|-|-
TGTGCCAGCTCGTCTAGCACCAATGAGCAGTTCTTC
CASSSSTNEQFF